The subject of this entry is one T cell receptor (beta chain). Its antigen is still unknown. Germline assignment: CDR1 SGHTA and CDR2 FQGNSA. The CDR3 consists of 15 residues. Trimming removed 1 base from V and 0 bases from J, with 6 bases in between. This sample was included in a study of beta chain features in type 1 diabetes. Background on the study: Sorted cells examined across all samples numbered roughly 99,000,000.

Sequenced material consisted of expressed TCRB transcripts (all of the isolated RNA was reverse transcribed). Assay used: immunoSEQ multiplex PCR; TCRdb lists only in-frame clones, some missing. The sample has some 330,000 clones; 11% are singletons. Study observations and caveats: More deletions and fewer insertions at VDJ junctions were found in patients with type 1 diabetes.

The sample comprised naive CD4+ T cells from blood. The chain links TRBV7-2 to TRBJ1-4; D unclear. The TCR sequence derives from a woman aged 25 to 39 in good health. The CDR3 protein is CASSLGPATNEKLFF. CDR3 DNA sequence: TGTGCCAGCAGCTTAGGTCCAGCAACTAATGAAAAACTGTTTTTT.